The 23 T cell receptor beta chains below come from one sample, sequenced in a study of OX40 agonist ivuxolimab in advanced cancers. Library creation used the immunoSEQ multiplex PCR assay. In its TCRdb copy, this immuneACCESS table keeps in-frame sequences only and misses some clones. Where compared with another copy, unresolved V genes explain less than half of these, and the others have no known cause. The sample includes over 30,000 clones, with less than 90% observed a single time. The leading ten clones occupy 1.5% to 2% of the sample. The sequencing here drew on CD4+ or CD8+ T cells sorted from blood, taken in a trial of the OX40 agonist ivuxolimab. Every receptor here comes from an adult with an advanced solid tumor such as melanoma, head and neck, liver or kidney cancer.

The J gene is TRBJ2-5, the V gene TRBV19; D is perhaps TRBD1 (6 bases). The CDR3 is 17 amino acids. V gave up 0 bases and J gave up 2 bases, with 16 bases separating them. CDR1 is LNHDA, CDR2 SQIVND, per germline (reference sequence). The CDR3: CASSIDLGGRSQETQYF. For the CDR3, the DNA is TGTGCCAGTAGTATAGATCTTGGGGGCCGATCACAAGAGACCCAGTACTTC.

The chain links TRBV7-9 to TRBJ1-3; 7 nucleotides line up with TRBD1. The CDR3 is 16 residues long. Trimming at V came to 2 bases and at J to 1 base, leaving 5 bases not matched to a gene. Germline CDR1 is SEHNR and CDR2 is FQNEAQ (reference sequence). The CDR3 region has the DNA TGTGCCAGCAGCTTATACGCCAGGGGGTCTGGAAACACCATATATTTT. Encoded protein: CASSLYARGSGNTIYF.

This clone was counted a few times. The DNA for the CDR3 is TGTGCCAGCAGCTTTGGCGGGGGGGGGACCTACGAGCAGTACTTC. Its protein is CASSFGGGGTYEQYF. The J gene is TRBJ2-7, the V gene TRBV5-4; 9 bases agree with TRBD2. This CDR3 has 15 residues. Germline V gene lookup returns CDR1 SGHNT and CDR2 YYREEE (reference sequence). V was clipped by 2 bases and J by 2 bases; unmatched bases: 5.

V is TRBV4-1 and J is TRBJ1-5; perhaps TRBD1 as D (5 bases). CDR1 is MGHRA, CDR2 YSYEKL, per germline. V was cut by 4 bases and J by 1 base, with 14 bases left in between. The CDR3 length is 16 residues. This chain's CDR3 is CASSLARDVSNQPQHF. CDR3 DNA: TGCGCCAGCAGCCTAGCCAGGGATGTCAGCAATCAGCCCCAGCATTTT.

This chain connects TRBV5-1 to TRBJ2-2; D remains unclear. The CDR3 has 14 residues. V lost 0 bases to trimming and J lost 4 bases, with 7 bases between them. Germline CDR1 reads SGHRS; CDR2 reads YFSETQ. CDR3 region: CASSLEFGTGELFF. DNA for the CDR3: TGCGCCAGCAGCTTGGAATTTGGCACCGGGGAGCTGTTTTTT.

The gene calls are TRBV11-2 and TRBJ1-1; weak D call: TRBD1 (6 bases). The CDR3 has 16 amino acids. Trimming left V 1 base short and J 1 base short, with 13 bases between. Germline V gene data show CDR1 as SGHAT and CDR2 as FQNNGV. CDR3: CASSLVGGPGNTEAFF. The CDR3 nucleotides are TGTGCCAGCAGCTTAGTGGGGGGGCCCGGGAACACTGAAGCTTTCTTT.

Comment on this clone: This specimen includes other DNA sequences encoding the same CDR3. The chain employs TRBV28 and TRBJ1-2; 9 bases fit TRBD1. Looked up from germline, CDR1 is MDHEN and CDR2 is SYDVKM. The V and J ends lost 6 bases and 4 bases, in that order; junction bases with no gene match: 3. The CDR3 loop spans 13 amino acids. CDR3 residues: CASSQDRGYGYTF. DNA for the CDR3: TGTGCCAGCAGCCAGGACAGGGGCTATGGCTACACCTTC.

The chain is built from TRBV7-9 and TRBJ2-1; TRBD2 agrees at 10 bases. The CDR3 length is 16 residues. Germline V lookup: CDR1 SEHNR, CDR2 FQNEAQ (reference sequence). Germline trimming cut 4 bases from V and 8 bases from J; bases unmatched to any gene: 11. The CDR3 loop reads CASSSYSGRYIDEQFF. The CDR3 DNA reads TGTGCCAGCAGCTCCTATAGCGGGAGGTACATCGATGAGCAGTTCTTC.

The J gene is TRBJ2-1, the V gene TRBV15; 14 bases are shared with TRBD2. The CDR3 is 20 amino acids. Germline V lookup: CDR1 LNHNV, CDR2 YYDKDF (reference sequence). V lost 0 bases and J lost 6; bases outside the gene matches: 13. The CDR3 DNA reads as TGTGCCACCAGCAGAGATCCCCGACGTGGGACTAGCGGGGGAGGCAATGAGCAGTTCTTC. It yields the protein CATSRDPRRGTSGGGNEQFF. Based on the CDR3 plus reference TRBV15 and TRBJ2-1, the full variable domain is DAMVIQNPRYQVTQFGKPVTLSCSQTLNHNVMYWYQQKSSQAPKLLFHYYDKDFNNEADTPDNFQSRRPNTSFCFLDIRSPGLGDTAMYLCATSRDPRRGTSGGGNEQFFGPGTRLTVL.

The chain joins TRBV5-1 to TRBJ1-6; possible D gene TRBD1, 6 bases. The germline V gene encodes CDR1 SGHRS and CDR2 YFSETQ. The V end lost 2 bases, the J end lost 9 bases, and 12 bases lay between the germline ends. The CDR3 loop spans 14 amino acids. The CDR3: CASSFTGASSPLHF. The CDR3 nucleotides read TGCGCCAGCAGCTTTACGGGGGCTTCTTCACCCCTCCACTTT.

The CDR3, as DNA: TGCAGCGCGAGGACTAGCCGGGAGACCCAGTACTTC. Amino acids: CSARTSRETQYF. V gene TRBV29-1 combines with J gene TRBJ2-5; 8 nucleotides agree with TRBD2. The germline CDR1 and CDR2 sequences are SQVTM and ANQGSEA. This CDR3 has 12 amino acids. The ends lost 7 bases at V and 5 bases at J; junction bases unmatched: 6.

The chain employs TRBV5-1 and TRBJ2-1; weak D call: TRBD1 (6 bases). This CDR3 is 22 amino acids long. Trimming shortened V by 4 bases and J by 0 bases, and 32 bases separated the two germline ends. Germline CDR1 is SGHRS and CDR2 is YFSETQ. The CDR3 nucleotides read TGCGCCAGCAGCGTGCGGCAAGACCGGGACATCGGTCGGTCAAGCTCCTACAATGAGCAGTTCTTC. Protein: CASSVRQDRDIGRSSSYNEQFF.

The chain employs TRBV28 and TRBJ2-7; no definite D call. The germline V and J ends were trimmed by 2 bases and 5 bases, with 13 bases remaining between them. Per germline, CDR1 MDHEN and CDR2 SYDVKM. This CDR3 is 14 amino acids long. For the CDR3, the DNA is TGTGCCAGCAGTTTAGGATTAGGTTACGACGAGCAGTACTTC. This encodes CASSLGLGYDEQYF.

The V gene is TRBV19, the J gene TRBJ2-6; tentatively, D is TRBD1 (5 bases). CDR1 and CDR2 (germline): LNHDA, SQIVND (reference sequence). Trimming shortened V by 3 bases and J by 0 bases, and 18 bases separated the two germline ends. The CDR3 is made up of 19 amino acids. CDR3 in DNA: TGTGCCAGTAGTATCGATCAGGGTTTCTGGTCCTCTGGGGCCAACGTCCTGACTTTC. This translates into CASSIDQGFWSSGANVLTF. The full variable domain, in which reference TRBV19 and TRBJ2-6 provide the parts outside the CDR3, is DGGITQSPKYLFRKEGQNVTLSCEQNLNHDAMYWYRQDPGQGLRLIYYSQIVNDFQKGDIAEGYSVSREKKESFPLTVTSAQKNPTAFYLCASSIDQGFWSSGANVLTFGAGSRLTVL.

This chain connects TRBV18 to TRBJ1-1; no clear D. CDR1 and CDR2 (germline): KGHSH, LQKENI. This CDR3 has 13 amino acids. The V end was cut by 3 bases, the J end by 1 base, with 6 bases between. The CDR3 coding sequence is TGTGCCAGCTCACCGAATTCGAACACTGAAGCTTTCTTT. It translates to CASSPNSNTEAFF.

This CDR3 reads CASSVQGTNTGELFF. CDR3 DNA: TGTGCCAGTAGTGTCCAGGGGACGAACACCGGGGAGCTGTTTTTT. This chain joins TRBV19 and TRBJ2-2, with D maybe TRBD1 (6 bases). Germline V gives CDR1 LNHDA, CDR2 SQIVND (reference sequence). The CDR3 sequence is 15 residues long. V was shortened by 5 bases and J by 0 bases, with 10 bases between the two germline ends.

J is TRBJ1-4 and V is TRBV7-9, with a weak D call TRBD1 (5 bases). Germline CDR1 SEHNR, CDR2 FQNEAQ (reference sequence). V lost 3 bases to trimming and J lost 0 bases, with 14 bases between them. This CDR3 has 17 amino acids. CDR3 in DNA: TGTGCCAGCAGCTTTGGTTCGGGGGATGCAACTAATGAAAAACTGTTTTTT. This codes for CASSFGSGDATNEKLFF. Together with reference TRBV7-9 and TRBJ1-4, the CDR3 gives the full variable domain: DTGVSQNPRHKITKRGQNVTFRCDPISEHNRLYWYRQTLGQGPEFLTYFQNEAQLEKSRLLSDRFSAERPKGSFSTLEIQRTEQGDSAMYLCASSFGSGDATNEKLFFGSGTQLSVL.

The chain uses TRBV2 and TRBJ2-7, with 9 bases lining up with TRBD1. The germline V gene has CDR1 SNHLY and CDR2 FYNNEI. The length of the CDR3 is 16 residues. V dropped 8 bases and J dropped 6; count of bases not matched to a gene: 17. The chain's CDR3 is CASLQLPGQGPLEQYF. DNA for the CDR3: TGTGCCAGCTTACAGCTACCGGGACAGGGCCCCCTCGAGCAGTACTTC.

This clone came up once. This sequence joins TRBV19 and TRBJ2-5; the D gene is possibly TRBD1 (5 bases). The V gene's germline CDR1 is LNHDA and CDR2 SQIVND (reference sequence). This CDR3 has 14 amino acids. Trimming removed 5 bases from V and 4 bases from J, with 14 bases in between. The CDR3 region is CASSPGLTVETQYF. The CDR3 DNA follows: TGTGCCAGTAGTCCCGGTCTGACAGTAGAGACCCAGTACTTC.

This CDR3 is CASSSAGTDYGYTF. CDR3 in DNA: TGTGCCAGCAGCTCCGCCGGGACGGACTATGGCTACACCTTC. This rearrangement joins TRBV6-1 to TRBJ1-2; TRBD1 is a possible D gene (5 bases). Germline lookup yields CDR1 MNHNS and CDR2 SASEGT. The V gene lost 6 bases and the J gene lost 3 bases, with 14 bases spanning the gap. This CDR3 contains 14 residues.

The chain joins TRBV6-1 to TRBJ1-4; possibly TRBD1 for D (6 bases). The ends were cut back, 2 bases at V and 3 bases at J, with 10 bases in the middle. Germline V gene data show CDR1 as MNHNS and CDR2 as SASEGT. This CDR3 is 15 amino acids long. The CDR3 loop is CASSETDRSNEKLFF. CDR3 nucleotides: TGTGCCAGCAGTGAAACGGACAGATCTAATGAAAAACTGTTTTTT.

The chain carries TRBV9 and TRBJ2-1; D not certain. The CDR3 sequence is 12 residues long. V lost 4 bases, J lost 5 bases, and 7 bases lay in between. Germline CDR1 reads SGDLS; CDR2 reads YYNGEE. CDR3 amino acids: CASSPVDNEQFF. The CDR3 DNA is TGTGCCAGCAGCCCTGTGGACAATGAGCAGTTCTTC. Combining the CDR3 with reference TRBV9 and TRBJ2-1 gives the whole variable domain DSGVTQTPKHLITATGQRVTLRCSPRSGDLSVYWYQQSLDQGLQFLIQYYNGEERAKGNILERFSAQQFPDLHSELNLSSLELGDSALYFCASSPVDNEQFFGPGTRLTVL.

The chain recombines TRBV5-1 with TRBJ2-7, with 9 bases matching TRBD2. V dropped 4 bases and J dropped 5; count of bases not matched to a gene: 13. The germline V gene encodes CDR1 SGHRS and CDR2 YFSETQ. There are 16 residues in the CDR3. In DNA, the CDR3 is TGCGCCAGCAGCATCGGAGGACTAGCGCTCGTCCACGAGCAGTACTTC. Protein product: CASSIGGLALVHEQYF.